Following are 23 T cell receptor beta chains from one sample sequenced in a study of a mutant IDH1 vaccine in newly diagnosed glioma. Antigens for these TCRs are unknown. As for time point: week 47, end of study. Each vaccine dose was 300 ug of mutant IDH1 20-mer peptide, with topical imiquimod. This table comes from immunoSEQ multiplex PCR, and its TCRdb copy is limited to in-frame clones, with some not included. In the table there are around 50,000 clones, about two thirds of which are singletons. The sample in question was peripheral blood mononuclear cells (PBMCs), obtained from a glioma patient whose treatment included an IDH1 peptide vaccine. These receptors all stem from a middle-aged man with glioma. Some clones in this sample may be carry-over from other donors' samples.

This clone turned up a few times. The CDR3 DNA reads TGCGCCAGCAGTCCGGAGGCCTCACGAATTGAAGCTTTCTTT. As protein: CASSPEASRIEAFF. This chain links TRBV5-1 with TRBJ1-1; D unresolved. The CDR3 is 14 residues long. V shed 5 bases and J shed 7 bases, with 18 bases lying between them. Germline CDR1 and CDR2: SGHRS and YFSETQ.

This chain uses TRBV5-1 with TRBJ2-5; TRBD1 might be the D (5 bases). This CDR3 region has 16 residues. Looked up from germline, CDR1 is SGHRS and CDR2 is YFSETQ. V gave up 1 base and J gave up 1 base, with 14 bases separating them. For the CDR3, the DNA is TGCGCCAGCAGCTTGTTGGTGGGGCCTGGCCAAGAGACCCAGTACTTC. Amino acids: CASSLLVGPGQETQYF.

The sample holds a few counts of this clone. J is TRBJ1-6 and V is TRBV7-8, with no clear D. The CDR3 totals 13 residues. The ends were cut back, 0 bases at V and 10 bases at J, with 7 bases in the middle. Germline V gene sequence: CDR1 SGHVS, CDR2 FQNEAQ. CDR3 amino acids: CASSLARPSPLHF. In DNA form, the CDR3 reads TGTGCCAGCAGCTTAGCGCGTCCCTCACCCCTCCACTTT. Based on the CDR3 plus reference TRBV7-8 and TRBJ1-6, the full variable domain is GAGVSQSPRYKVAKRGQDVALRCDPISGHVSLFWYQQALGQGPEFLTYFQNEAQLDKSGLPSDRFFAERPEGSVSTLKIQRTQQEDSAVYLCASSLARPSPLHFGNGTRLTVT.

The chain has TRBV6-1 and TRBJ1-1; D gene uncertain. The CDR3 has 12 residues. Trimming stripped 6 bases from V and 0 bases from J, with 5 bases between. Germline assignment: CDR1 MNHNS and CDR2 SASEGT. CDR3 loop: CASRLLNTEAFF. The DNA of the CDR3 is TGTGCCAGCAGACTCTTGAACACTGAAGCTTTCTTT.

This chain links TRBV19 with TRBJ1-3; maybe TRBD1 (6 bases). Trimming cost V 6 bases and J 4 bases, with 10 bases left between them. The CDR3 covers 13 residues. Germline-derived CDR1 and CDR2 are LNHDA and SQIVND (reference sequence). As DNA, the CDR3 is TGTGCCAGTAGAACAGGGCAAGGAAACACCATATATTTT. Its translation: CASRTGQGNTIYF.

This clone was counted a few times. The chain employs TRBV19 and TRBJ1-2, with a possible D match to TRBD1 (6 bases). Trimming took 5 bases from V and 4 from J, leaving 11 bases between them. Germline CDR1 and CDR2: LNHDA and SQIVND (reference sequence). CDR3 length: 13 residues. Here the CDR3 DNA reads TGTGCCAGTAGTCCTGGGGACATCTATGGCTACACCTTC. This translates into CASSPGDIYGYTF.

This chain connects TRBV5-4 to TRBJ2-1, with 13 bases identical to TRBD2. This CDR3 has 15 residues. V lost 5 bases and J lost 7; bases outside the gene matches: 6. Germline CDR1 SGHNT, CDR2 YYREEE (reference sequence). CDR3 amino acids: CASRPGLAGDNEQFF. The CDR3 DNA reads TGTGCCAGCAGACCCGGACTAGCGGGGGATAATGAGCAGTTCTTC.

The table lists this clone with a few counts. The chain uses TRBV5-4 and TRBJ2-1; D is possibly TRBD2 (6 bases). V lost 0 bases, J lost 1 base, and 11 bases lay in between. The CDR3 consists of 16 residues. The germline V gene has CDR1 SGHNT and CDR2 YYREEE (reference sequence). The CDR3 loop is CASSLGGLESYNEQFF. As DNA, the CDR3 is TGTGCCAGCAGCTTGGGGGGACTTGAGTCCTACAATGAGCAGTTCTTC.

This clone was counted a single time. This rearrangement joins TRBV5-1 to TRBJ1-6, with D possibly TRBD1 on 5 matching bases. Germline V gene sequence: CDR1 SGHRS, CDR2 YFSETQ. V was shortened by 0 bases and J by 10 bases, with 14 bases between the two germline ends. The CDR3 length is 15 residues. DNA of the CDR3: TGCGCCAGCAGCTTGGACAGGCCATACTCGTCACCCCTCCACTTT. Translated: CASSLDRPYSSPLHF.

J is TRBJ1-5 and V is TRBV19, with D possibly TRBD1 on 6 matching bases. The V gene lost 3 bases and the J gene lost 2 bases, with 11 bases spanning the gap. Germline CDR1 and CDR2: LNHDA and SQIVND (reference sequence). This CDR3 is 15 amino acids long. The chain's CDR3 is CASSMTGGGNQPQHF. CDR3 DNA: TGTGCCAGTAGTATGACGGGGGGCGGCAATCAGCCCCAGCATTTT.

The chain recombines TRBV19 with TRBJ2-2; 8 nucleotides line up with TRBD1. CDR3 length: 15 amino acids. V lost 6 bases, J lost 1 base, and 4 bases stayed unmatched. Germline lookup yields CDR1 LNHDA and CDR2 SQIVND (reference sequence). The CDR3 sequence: CASRTGTGNTGELFF. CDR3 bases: TGTGCCAGTAGGACCGGGACAGGGAACACCGGGGAGCTGTTTTTT. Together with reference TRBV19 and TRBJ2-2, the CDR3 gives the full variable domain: DGGITQSPKYLFRKEGQNVTLSCEQNLNHDAMYWYRQDPGQGLRLIYYSQIVNDFQKGDIAEGYSVSREKKESFPLTVTSAQKNPTAFYLCASRTGTGNTGELFFGEGSRLTVL.

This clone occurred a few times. The CDR3 loop is CASSPKQGGNEQFF. Here the CDR3 DNA reads TGTGCCAGCAGCCCAAAGCAGGGGGGAAATGAGCAGTTCTTC. The chain carries TRBV7-9 and TRBJ2-1, with D perhaps matching TRBD1 (7 bases). V was cut by 5 bases and J by 7 bases, with 15 bases left in between. CDR1 and CDR2 from the germline V gene are SEHNR and FQNEAQ (reference sequence). This CDR3 is 14 amino acids long.

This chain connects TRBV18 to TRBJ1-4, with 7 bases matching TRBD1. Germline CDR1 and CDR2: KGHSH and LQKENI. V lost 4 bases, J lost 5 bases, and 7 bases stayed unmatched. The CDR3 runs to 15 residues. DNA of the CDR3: TGTGCCAGCTCACTACAGGGGATAAGGAATGAAAAACTGTTTTTT. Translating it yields CASSLQGIRNEKLFF.

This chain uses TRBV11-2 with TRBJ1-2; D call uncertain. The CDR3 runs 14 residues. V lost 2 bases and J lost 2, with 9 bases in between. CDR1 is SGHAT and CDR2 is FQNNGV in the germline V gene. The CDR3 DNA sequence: TGTGCCAGCAGCTTATGGCCCTCCAACTATGGCTACACCTTC. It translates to CASSLWPSNYGYTF.

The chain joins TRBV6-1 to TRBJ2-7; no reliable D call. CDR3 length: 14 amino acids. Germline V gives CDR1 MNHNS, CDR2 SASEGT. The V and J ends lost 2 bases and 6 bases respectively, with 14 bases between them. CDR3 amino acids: CASSETVLYAEQYF. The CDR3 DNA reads TGTGCCAGCAGTGAAACGGTCCTATATGCCGAGCAGTACTTC.

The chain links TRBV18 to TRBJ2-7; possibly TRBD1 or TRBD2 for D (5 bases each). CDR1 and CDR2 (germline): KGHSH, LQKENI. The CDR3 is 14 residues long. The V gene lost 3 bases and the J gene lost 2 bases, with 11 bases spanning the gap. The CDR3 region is CASSPGTAAYEQYF. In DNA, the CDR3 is TGTGCCAGCTCACCGGGGACGGCGGCCTACGAGCAGTACTTC. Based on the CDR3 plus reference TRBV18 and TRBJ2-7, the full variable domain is NAGVMQNPRHLVRRRGQEARLRCSPMKGHSHVYWYRQLPEEGLKFMVYLQKENIIDESGMPKERFSAEFPKEGPSILRIQQVVRGDSAAYFCASSPGTAAYEQYFGPGTRLTVT.

The CDR3 region is CASSRTGNYGYTF. In DNA, the CDR3 is TGTGCCAGCAGTCGGACGGGGAACTATGGCTACACCTTC. This chain links TRBV6-5 with TRBJ1-2, with D unresolved. Germline-derived CDR1 and CDR2 are MNHEY and SVGAGI. The CDR3 loop spans 13 amino acids. With 5 bases removed from V and 2 bases from J, the gap between germline ends came to 9 bases.

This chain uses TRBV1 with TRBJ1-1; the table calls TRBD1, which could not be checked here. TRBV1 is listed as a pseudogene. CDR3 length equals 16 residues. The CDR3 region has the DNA TGCACCAGCAGCCAAGAGGCGAGGGGGCTCGACACTGAAGCTTTCTTT. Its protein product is CTSSQEARGLDTEAFF.

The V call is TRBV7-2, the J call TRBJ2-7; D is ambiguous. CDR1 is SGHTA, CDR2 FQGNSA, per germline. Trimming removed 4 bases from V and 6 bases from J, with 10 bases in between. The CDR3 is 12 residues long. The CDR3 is CASSWILGEQYF. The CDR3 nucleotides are TGTGCCAGCAGCTGGATCCTGGGCGAGCAGTACTTC.

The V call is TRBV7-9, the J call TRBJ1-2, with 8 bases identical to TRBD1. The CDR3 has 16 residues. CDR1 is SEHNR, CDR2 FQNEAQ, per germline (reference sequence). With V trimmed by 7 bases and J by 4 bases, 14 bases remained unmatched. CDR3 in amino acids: CASIPGGASSFYGYTF. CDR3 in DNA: TGTGCCAGCATCCCAGGGGGCGCGTCCTCTTTCTATGGCTACACCTTC.

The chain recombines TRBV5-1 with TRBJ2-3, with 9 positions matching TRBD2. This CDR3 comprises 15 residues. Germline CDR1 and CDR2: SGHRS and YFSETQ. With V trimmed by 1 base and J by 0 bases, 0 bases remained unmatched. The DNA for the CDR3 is TGCGCCAGCAGCTTGACTAGCGGGAGCACAGATACGCAGTATTTT. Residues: CASSLTSGSTDTQYF.

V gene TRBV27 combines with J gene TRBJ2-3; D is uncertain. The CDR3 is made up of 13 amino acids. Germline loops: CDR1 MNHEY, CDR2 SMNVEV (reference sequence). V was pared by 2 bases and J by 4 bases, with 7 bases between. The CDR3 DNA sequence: TGTGCCAGCAGTTTAGCAGTCCCAGATACGCAGTATTTT. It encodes CASSLAVPDTQYF.

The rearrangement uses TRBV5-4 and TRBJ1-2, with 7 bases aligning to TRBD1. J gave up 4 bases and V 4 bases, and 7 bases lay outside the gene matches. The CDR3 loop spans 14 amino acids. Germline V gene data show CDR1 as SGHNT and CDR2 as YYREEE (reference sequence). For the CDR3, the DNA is TGTGCCAGCAGCGAGGGACAGCGGACCTATGGCTACACCTTC. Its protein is CASSEGQRTYGYTF.